This T cell receptor beta chain was recovered during a study of shared clonotypes between healthy human individuals. The CDR3 runs 13 residues. The V gene lost 6 bases and the J gene lost 8 bases, with 13 bases spanning the gap. Germline V lookup: CDR1 MRHNA, CDR2 SNTAGT. Study processing details: ImmunoSEQ gave junction-only sequences without quality scores, so filtering differed. Method: immunoSEQ multiplex PCR; TCRdb's copy keeps in-frame clones and lacks some. V and J calls plus clone size are reproduced from that table; the DNA served to infer D and trimming. This table has roughly 1,500,000 clones, 98% appearing once.

This receptor was identified in a young man in good health. The material sequenced was naive CD4+ T cells sorted from blood. Subset of the sample: CD45RA+ positively selected. V usage is TRBV6-4 and J usage is TRBJ1-4; TRBD1 might be the D (5 bases). CDR3 protein: CASSETWGEKLFF. Here the CDR3 DNA reads TGTGCCAGCAGCGAGACATGGGGGGAAAAACTGTTTTTT.